This paragraph reports one T cell receptor beta chain. Antigen unknown. The germline gives CDR1 SNHLY, CDR2 FYNNEI. V lost 6 bases and J lost 1; bases outside the gene matches: 2. The CDR3 is made up of 15 amino acids. Data came from immunoSEQ multiplex PCR; TCRdb stores just in-frame clones and leaves some out. The sample has roughly 2 million clones; about 95% are singletons. This specimen belongs to a study of shared clonotypes between healthy human individuals. Points from the study as a whole: Sequencing depth was expected to affect clonotype sharing among donors.

The TCR originated in a man in his late teens or twenties in good health. The chain uses TRBV2 and TRBJ2-2, with 10 nucleotides matching TRBD2. Sequencing used naive CD4+ T cells sorted from blood. Sample subset: CD45RA+ positively selected. For the CDR3, the DNA is TGTGCCAGCAGGGGGACTAGCGAGAACACCGGGGAGCTGTTTTTT. Its translation: CASRGTSENTGELFF.